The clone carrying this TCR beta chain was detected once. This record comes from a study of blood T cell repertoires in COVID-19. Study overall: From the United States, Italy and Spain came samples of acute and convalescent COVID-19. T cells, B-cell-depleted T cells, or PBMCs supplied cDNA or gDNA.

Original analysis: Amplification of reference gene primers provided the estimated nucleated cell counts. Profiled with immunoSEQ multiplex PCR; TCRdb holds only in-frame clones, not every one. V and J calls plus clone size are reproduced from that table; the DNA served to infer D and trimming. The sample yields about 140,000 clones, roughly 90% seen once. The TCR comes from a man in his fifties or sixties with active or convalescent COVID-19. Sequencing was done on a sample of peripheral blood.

The CDR3 loop is CASRTRITYNEQFF. The CDR3 DNA is TGTGCCAGCAGAACTAGGATAACCTACAATGAGCAGTTCTTC. The chain recombines TRBV27 with TRBJ2-1; D may be TRBD2 (5 bases). V shed 6 bases and J shed 2 bases, with 11 bases lying between them. CDR3 size: 14 residues. The V gene's germline CDR1 is MNHEY and CDR2 SMNVEV (reference sequence).